A single T cell receptor (beta chain) is shown here with its context. The specificity of this receptor is unknown. No base qualities exist here, and no much larger clone lies one base off it. The collaborating institutions used their own protocols to collect whole blood in K2EDTA tubes. For TCRbeta analysis, collaborator samples were shipped as frozen whole blood, as isolated PBMCs, or as DNA extracted from either sample type. The data are from a study of blood T cell repertoires in COVID-19 (TCRdb year 2020). Context from the whole study: Samples from collaborators originated in the United States, Italy and Spain and spanned both the acute and convalescent phases of COVID-19. The prospective study material was composed of cDNA or gDNA derived from T cells, B-cell-depleted T cells, or PBMCs. Subjects who had been exposed to COVID-19, were actively infected with it, or had recovered from it provided the deeply sampled blood TCRbeta repertoires that made up the dataset. The repertoires were released in a freely available public database intended as a resource for research on the immune response to SARS-CoV-2. The samples were drawn from the first 160 participants of the ongoing ImmuneRACE study and from 1,200 or so subjects provided by 6 global collaborators. Sample metadata almost always included a de-identified subject ID, COVID-19 status, age in years and sex. Where available, HLA class I and class II types were taken from metadata supplied by the sample provider and were not determined by assay-based typing.

TCRbeta CDR3 regions were amplified from genomic DNA by means of the immunoSEQ Assay, a bias-controlled multiplex PCR. Per the authors' processing: The number of nucleated cells in each sample was estimated by amplification of reference gene primers within the assay. Sequence reads were collapsed and filtered to measure the absolute abundance of every unique TCRbeta CDR3 rearrangement. Productive Simpson clonality was computed per sample as the square root of Simpson's diversity index over productive rearrangements. This is the immuneACCESS table as TCRdb keeps it, with only in-frame sequences that have V and J called. A part of the clones is gone; compared with another copy, unresolved V genes explain less than half, and the rest is unexplained. V, J and clone size are those of that table, while D and trimming were read from the DNA. Here the sample has about 53,000 clones; about 80% occur a single time. Clones ranked in the top ten supply around 15% of the sample.

What the work shows at the level of the full study, not this receptor alone: Clinical and demographic metadata were provided uncurated, with the amount varying by source and participant.

The CDR3 starts with the cysteine, ends with the phenylalanine, and has 13 residues. Only the CDR3 DNA stays, 39 bases, in frame from base 1. Trimmed from V: 6 bases; trimmed from J: 4 bases; junction bases lacking a gene match: 5. The sequence is built from TRBV12-3 or TRBV12-4 and TRBJ1-1; 7 middle bases align to TRBD1. This receptor was taken from a human donor in a cohort sampled during active COVID-19. The sequencing sample was made of peripheral blood. CDR3 sequence: CASRPGQSTEAFF. The nucleotides read TGTGCCAGCAGACCGGGACAGAGCACTGAAGCTTTCTTT.